This T cell receptor beta chain stems from a study of T-cell memory formation after mild COVID-19. Study information: Clustering of TCRs was largely donor specific.

Study results and limitations: Some SARS-CoV-2-responding clones were already detected in memory before infection. Researchers report contracting CD4+ clones mostly in CM and EM, with CD8+ clones in EMRA. A balance of CD4 and CD8 characterized clones contracting day 15 to 85, whereas later expanders leaned CD4+.

Note on this clonotype: Its antigen remains unidentified.

TCRdb ran MiXCR on the 5' RACE reads and lists one entry per CDR3 protein. The table includes under 450,000 distinct CDR3 sequences, 20% to 25% detected once. Germline loops: CDR1 KGHSH, CDR2 LQKENI. V lost 2 bases and J 3 bases, leaving 18 bases between the germline ends. This CDR3 has 17 residues. This chain uses TRBV18 with TRBJ2-3; D perhaps matches TRBD2 (7 bases). The specimen was PBMCs or a T cell subset sorted from them (not recorded which). The receptor's source is a young man who had mild COVID-19 (a few samples of this study predate the infection). Cell type and time point are not known. The CDR3 reads CASSPSGGGAWTDTQYF. CDR3 DNA sequence: TGTGCCAGCTCACCATCGGGTGGGGGGGCCTGGACAGATACGCAGTATTTT.